This T cell receptor (beta chain) was sequenced for a study of neurological immune-mediated disorders (dated by TCRdb to between 2018 and 2020). Background for the entire study: Peripheral blood TCR-beta repertoires from HTLV-I-associated myelopathy (HAM/TSP) patients, multiple sclerosis patients and healthy controls were compared by UMI-based sequencing. Longitudinal samples, technical triplicates and paired sorted CD4+ and CD8+ T-cell subsets, alongside PBMC samples, were included among the approximately 110 TCR-beta libraries. The cohort included about 70 subjects: approximately 15 with HAM/TSP, roughly 35 with multiple sclerosis, and approximately 20 healthy controls. The investigation overall reported the following: TCR clonal expansion was greatest in HAM/TSP patients and smallest in MS patients, who ranked below even healthy controls. No identical CDR3 amino acid sequences were shared among expanded clones across subjects, suggesting private TCR-beta repertoires in all groups.

There are many counts of this clonotype. Its antigen is currently not known. No quality values exist for individual bases; no much larger clone is one base distant. V loses 5 bases, J loses 8 bases, and the germline ends lie 22 bases apart. The CDR3 measures 16 amino acids from cysteine to phenylalanine. Left in the record is the CDR3 DNA by itself, 48 bases read in frame from the first base. The germline V gene (reference sequence) supplies CDR1 DFQATT and CDR2 SNEGSKA. For the unsorted PBMC libraries, 2 million PBMCs were stored in RNAlater at -80 degrees C until RNA extraction and were used to generate the libraries. PBMCs were separated from peripheral blood using Ficoll-Hypaque density gradient centrifugation and then cryopreserved in liquid nitrogen. cDNA was synthesized by template-switch 5'RACE using a primer with a 10-nucleotide random unique molecular identifier that tagged each TCR transcript. Each sequencing run produced over 200 million TCR-beta sequences covering 15-18 subjects. Total RNA was extracted with the RNeasy kit. TCR-beta VDJ regions were amplified with primers for the TCR constant region and the 5'RACE anchor, using the KAPA Real-time Library Amplification kit. A first PCR added sample indexes and Illumina adaptors, after which a second PCR increased the library yield. After purification with Ampure beads, the TCR product of roughly 650 bp was size-selected on a 2% E-gel SizeSelection system. Library quality was checked on a Bioanalyzer, concentration was measured with Qubit, and libraries were quantified with the Kapa Library Quantification kit before pooling. An Illumina HiSeq 2500 sequenced the libraries paired-end 2 x 150 bp. To increase sequence diversity, about 23-32% phiX was spiked into each library pool. The authors' pipeline ran thus. Quality-filtered reads were processed with the UMI-based MiGEC pipeline, and over 85% of raw TCR sequences were removed by the MiGEC pipeline during error correction. VDJ genes were aligned to IMGT germline references, and each clonotype was defined by a unique CDR3 amino acid sequence together with V-J genes. VDJtools evaluated clonal expansion, Shannon diversity and CDR3 relatedness (CalcPairwiseDistances, ClusterSamples); CLCbio workbench built phylogenetic trees. Clones with at least 8 unique UMIs were defined as expanded, with this threshold being based on coefficient-of-variation modelling across technical triplicates. The public reads were reanalyzed by TCRdb: fastp trimming at Q25, MiXCR alignment, in-frame beta chains only. Duplicate CDR3 protein sequences are folded into a single record with the most common DNA and genes. TCRdb, rather than the study authors, made the V and J calls. Within this sample are roughly 50,000 distinct CDR3 sequences, with around 10% of them counted one time only. The ten largest account for roughly 5.3% of the sample.

The source material was PBMCs. Recombination joined TRBV20-1 with TRBJ1-6, with no reliable assignment of the D segment. This clonotype originated in a man aged 65-85 years with HTLV-1-associated myelopathy (HAM/TSP). The CDR3 in this case is CSAPLPIRRLDSPLHF. The DNA sequence is as follows: TGCAGTGCTCCACTCCCGATTCGCCGACTGGATTCACCCCTCCACTTT.